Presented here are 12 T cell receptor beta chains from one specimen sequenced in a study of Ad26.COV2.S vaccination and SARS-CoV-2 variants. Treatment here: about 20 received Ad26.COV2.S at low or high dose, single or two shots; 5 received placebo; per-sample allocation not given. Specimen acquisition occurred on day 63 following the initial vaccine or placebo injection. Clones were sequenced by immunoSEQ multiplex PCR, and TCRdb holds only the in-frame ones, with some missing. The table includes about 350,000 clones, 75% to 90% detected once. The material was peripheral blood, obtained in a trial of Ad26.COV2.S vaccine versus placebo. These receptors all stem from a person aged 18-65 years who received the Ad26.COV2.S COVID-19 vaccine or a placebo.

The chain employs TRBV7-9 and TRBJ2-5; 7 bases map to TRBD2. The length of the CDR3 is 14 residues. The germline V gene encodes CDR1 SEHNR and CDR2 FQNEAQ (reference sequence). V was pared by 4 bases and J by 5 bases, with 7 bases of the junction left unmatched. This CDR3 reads CASSWGGSGETQYF. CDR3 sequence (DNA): TGTGCCAGCAGCTGGGGGGGATCTGGGGAGACCCAGTACTTC.

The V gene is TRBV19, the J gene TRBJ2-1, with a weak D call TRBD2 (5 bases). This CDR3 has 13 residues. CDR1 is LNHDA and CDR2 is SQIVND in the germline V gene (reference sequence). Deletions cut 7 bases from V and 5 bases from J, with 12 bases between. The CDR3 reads CASTGVGNNEQFF. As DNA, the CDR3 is TGTGCCAGTACCGGGGTCGGCAACAATGAGCAGTTCTTC.

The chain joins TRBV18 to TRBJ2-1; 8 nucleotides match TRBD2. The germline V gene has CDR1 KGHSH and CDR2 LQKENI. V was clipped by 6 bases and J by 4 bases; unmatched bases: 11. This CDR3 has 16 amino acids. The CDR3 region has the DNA TGTGCCAGCTCGACCTCGTGGGTAGCGGGGTACAATGAGCAGTTCTTC. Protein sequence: CASSTSWVAGYNEQFF. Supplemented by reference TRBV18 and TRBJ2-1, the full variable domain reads NAGVMQNPRHLVRRRGQEARLRCSPMKGHSHVYWYRQLPEEGLKFMVYLQKENIIDESGMPKERFSAEFPKEGPSILRIQQVVRGDSAAYFCASSTSWVAGYNEQFFGPGTRLTVL.

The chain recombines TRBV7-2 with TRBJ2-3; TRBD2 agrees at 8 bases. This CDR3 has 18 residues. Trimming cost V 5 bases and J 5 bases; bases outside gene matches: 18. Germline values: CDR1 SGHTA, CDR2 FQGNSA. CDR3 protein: CASSSKRRGGLIIDTQYF. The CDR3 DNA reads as TGTGCCAGCAGCAGTAAGCGTCGGGGGGGCCTTATCATAGATACGCAGTATTTT.

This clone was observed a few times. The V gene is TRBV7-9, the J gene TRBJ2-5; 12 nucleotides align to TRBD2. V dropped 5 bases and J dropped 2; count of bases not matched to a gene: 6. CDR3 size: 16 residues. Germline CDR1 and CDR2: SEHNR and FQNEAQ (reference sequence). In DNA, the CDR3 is TGTGCCAGCAGCAGTACTAGCGGGGGGCAACAAGAGACCCAGTACTTC. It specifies CASSSTSGGQQETQYF.

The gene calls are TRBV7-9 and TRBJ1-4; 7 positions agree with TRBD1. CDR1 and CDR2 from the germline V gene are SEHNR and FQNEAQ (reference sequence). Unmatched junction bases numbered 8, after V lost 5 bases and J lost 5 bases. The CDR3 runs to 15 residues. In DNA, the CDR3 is TGTGCCAGCAGCCTCAACAGGGGCGAGAATGAAAAACTGTTTTTT. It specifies CASSLNRGENEKLFF. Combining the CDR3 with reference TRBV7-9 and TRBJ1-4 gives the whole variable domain DTGVSQNPRHKITKRGQNVTFRCDPISEHNRLYWYRQTLGQGPEFLTYFQNEAQLEKSRLLSDRFSAERPKGSFSTLEIQRTEQGDSAMYLCASSLNRGENEKLFFGSGTQLSVL.

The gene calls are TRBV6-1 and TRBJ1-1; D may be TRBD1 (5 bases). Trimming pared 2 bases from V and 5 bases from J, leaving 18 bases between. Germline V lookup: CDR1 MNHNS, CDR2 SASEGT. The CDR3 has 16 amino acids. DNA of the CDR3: TGTGCCAGCAGTGAAAGGTCTGCAACTGGGGGGACTGAAGCTTTCTTT. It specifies CASSERSATGGTEAFF.

The CDR3 DNA follows: TGTGCCAGCAGCGTAGGAGGACGGGCCTCGGCGGCCCAGTACTTC. Protein: CASSVGGRASAAQYF. This chain uses TRBV9 with TRBJ2-5; D is undetermined. Germline-derived CDR1 and CDR2 are SGDLS and YYNGEE. The ends were cut back, 0 bases at V and 9 bases at J, with 18 bases in the middle. The CDR3 spans 15 residues.

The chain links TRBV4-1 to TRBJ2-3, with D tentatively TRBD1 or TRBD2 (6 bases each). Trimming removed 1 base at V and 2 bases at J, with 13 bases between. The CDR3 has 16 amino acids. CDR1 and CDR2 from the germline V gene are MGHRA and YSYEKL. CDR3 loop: CASSQVPRGHTDTQYF. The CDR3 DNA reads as TGCGCCAGCAGCCAAGTGCCCCGGGGGCACACAGATACGCAGTATTTT.

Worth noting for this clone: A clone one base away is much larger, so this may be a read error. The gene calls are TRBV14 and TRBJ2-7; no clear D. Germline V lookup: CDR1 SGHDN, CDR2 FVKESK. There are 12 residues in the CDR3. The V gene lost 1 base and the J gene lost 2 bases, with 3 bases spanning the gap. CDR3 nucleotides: TGTGCCAGCAGCCAAGTCCCCTACGAGCAGTACTTC. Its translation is CASSQVPYEQYF.

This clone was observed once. In DNA, the CDR3 is TGTGCCAGCAGCCAAGATGTATCCGGGACAGGGGGCGAGCAGTACTTC. Translation: CASSQDVSGTGGEQYF. This chain joins TRBV3-1 (or the pseudogene TRBV3-2) and TRBJ2-7; 11 bases map to TRBD1. Trimming at V came to 0 bases and at J to 6 bases, leaving 7 bases not matched to a gene. CDR3 size: 16 residues. The germline V gene has CDR1 LGHDT and CDR2 YNNKEL (reference sequence).

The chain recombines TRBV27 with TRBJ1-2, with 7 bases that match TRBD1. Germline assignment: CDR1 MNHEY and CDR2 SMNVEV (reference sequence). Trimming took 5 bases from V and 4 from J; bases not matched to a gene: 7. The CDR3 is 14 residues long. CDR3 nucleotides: TGTGCCAGCAGTCCAGGACAGGACAGCTATGGCTACACCTTC. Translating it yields CASSPGQDSYGYTF.